The 21 T cell receptor beta chains reported below all come from one sample, sequenced in a study of T cells in localized non-small cell lung cancer (TCRdb year 2020). Preparation of the library involved the immunoSEQ multiplex PCR assay. TCRdb took this table from immuneACCESS and kept in-frame rearrangements with V and J called. Such tables lack part of the clones; where checked against another copy, unresolved V genes explain under half of the gap, and the rest is unexplained. Recorded for this sample are around 50,000 clones; roughly 85% of them occurred a single time. Jointly, the top ten make up approximately 5% of the sample. The sequences come from peripheral blood, collected before any cancer treatment. These receptors came from a woman aged 35 to 70 with stage I lung adenocarcinoma.

This clone was detected a few times. The gene calls are TRBV27 and TRBJ1-5; D uncertain. V dropped 0 bases and J dropped 0 bases, with 6 bases sitting between them. Germline CDR1 MNHEY, CDR2 SMNVEV (reference sequence). The CDR3 covers 15 residues. This CDR3 reads CASSLSAYSNQPQHF. The DNA of the CDR3 is TGTGCCAGCAGTTTATCGGCCTATAGCAATCAGCCCCAGCATTTT.

The V and J genes are TRBV7-9 and TRBJ1-1, with D unclear. The germline CDR1 and CDR2 sequences are SEHNR and FQNEAQ (reference sequence). V lost 2 bases, J lost 5 bases, and 6 bases lay in between. This CDR3 contains 12 residues. The CDR3 here is CASSLLATEAFF. The CDR3 DNA reads TGTGCCAGCAGCTTATTGGCTACTGAAGCTTTCTTT. Supplemented by reference TRBV7-9 and TRBJ1-1, the full variable domain reads DTGVSQNPRHKITKRGQNVTFRCDPISEHNRLYWYRQTLGQGPEFLTYFQNEAQLEKSRLLSDRFSAERPKGSFSTLEIQRTEQGDSAMYLCASSLLATEAFFGQGTRLTVV.

The chain uses TRBV6-1 and TRBJ1-2; possible D gene TRBD1, 5 bases. Germline V gives CDR1 MNHNS, CDR2 SASEGT. Deletions cut 1 base from V and 4 bases from J, with 10 bases between. This CDR3 comprises 14 residues. As DNA, the CDR3 is TGTGCCAGCAGTGAAGGGGGGGACTCCTATGGCTACACCTTC. It codes for CASSEGGDSYGYTF.

This clone showed up just once. J is TRBJ2-7 and V is TRBV4-3, with 14 bases fitting TRBD2. Germline lookup yields CDR1 LGHNA and CDR2 YSLEER. V lost 0 bases to trimming and J lost 3 bases; unmatched junction nucleotides: 1. This CDR3 spans 16 amino acids. The CDR3 bases are TGCGCCAGCAGCCAAGAGACTAGCGGGGGGGACTACGAGCAGTACTTC. It specifies CASSQETSGGDYEQYF.

The count of this clone is one. The rearrangement joins TRBV6-5 to TRBJ1-6, with D possibly being TRBD1 (5 bases). The CDR3 is 14 residues long. The V end was cut by 6 bases, the J end by 7 bases, with 13 bases between. From germline, CDR1 is MNHEY and CDR2 SVGAGI. Written as DNA, the CDR3 is TGTGCCAGCAGAAGGGGACCCTTGAATTCACCCCTCCACTTT. Protein product: CASRRGPLNSPLHF.

This clone was counted between two and nine times. The rearrangement joins TRBV5-6 to TRBJ2-1; 10 bases align to TRBD1. Germline trimming cut 0 bases from V and 8 bases from J; bases unmatched to any gene: 11. Per germline, CDR1 SGHDT and CDR2 YYEEEE. The CDR3 has 17 residues. CDR3 in DNA: TGTGCCAGCAGCTTGGTGAACGCTGGACAGGGGGTCGATGAGCAGTTCTTC. Its protein is CASSLVNAGQGVDEQFF.

This clone was detected once. The genes are TRBV28 and TRBJ1-2; no clear D gene. Trimming removed 10 bases from V and 2 bases from J, with 20 bases in between. CDR1 and CDR2 (germline): MDHEN, SYDVKM. The CDR3 loop spans 15 amino acids. CDR3 sequence reads: CATENLQTVNYGYTF. The CDR3 DNA is TGTGCCACGGAGAACTTACAAACAGTAAACTATGGCTACACCTTC.

This clone has only a few counts. This chain's CDR3 is CASSQGDQKSYGYTF. CDR3 DNA sequence: TGTGCCAGCAGCCAGGGGGACCAAAAGAGCTATGGCTACACCTTC. The chain has TRBV7-3 and TRBJ1-2; 7 bases are a match to TRBD1. After removal of 5 bases from V and 4 bases from J, the junction contained 10 bases not matched to a gene. CDR1 and CDR2 (germline): SGHTA, FQGTGA. The CDR3 covers 15 residues.

The chain carries TRBV19 and TRBJ1-5; possibly TRBD1 for D (5 bases). The CDR3 has 15 residues. With 3 bases removed from V and 9 bases from J, the gap between germline ends came to 18 bases. CDR1 is LNHDA, CDR2 SQIVND, per germline (reference sequence). This chain's CDR3 is CASSMSGGAGWPQHF. The CDR3 DNA sequence: TGTGCCAGTAGTATGTCAGGCGGTGCAGGGTGGCCCCAGCATTTT. Full variable domain (outside the CDR3, taken from reference TRBV19 and TRBJ1-5): DGGITQSPKYLFRKEGQNVTLSCEQNLNHDAMYWYRQDPGQGLRLIYYSQIVNDFQKGDIAEGYSVSREKKESFPLTVTSAQKNPTAFYLCASSMSGGAGWPQHFGDGTRLSIL.

The J gene is TRBJ1-6, the V gene TRBV6-1; D gene unclear. Trimming cost V 8 bases and J 5 bases, with 10 bases left between them. This CDR3 is 13 amino acids long. CDR1 is MNHNS and CDR2 is SASEGT in the germline V gene. The CDR3 sequence is CASVRTDNSPLHF. The CDR3 region has the DNA TGTGCCAGCGTTCGAACCGATAATTCACCCCTCCACTTT.

In DNA, the CDR3 is TGTGCCAGCTCAATGGCGGACCGGAATTCACCCCTCCACTTT. Protein product: CASSMADRNSPLHF. The chain uses TRBV18 and TRBJ1-6, with unresolved D. There are 14 residues in the CDR3. The germline CDR1 and CDR2 sequences are KGHSH and LQKENI. V lost 5 bases and J lost 7, with 12 bases in between. The whole variable domain, filled in from reference TRBV18 and TRBJ1-6, reads NAGVMQNPRHLVRRRGQEARLRCSPMKGHSHVYWYRQLPEEGLKFMVYLQKENIIDESGMPKERFSAEFPKEGPSILRIQQVVRGDSAAYFCASSMADRNSPLHFGNGTRLTVT.

This clone was detected only once. The gene calls are TRBV19 and TRBJ2-7; D is ambiguous. V was clipped by 5 bases and J by 4 bases, with 6 bases between them. Germline V CDR1 and CDR2: LNHDA, SQIVND (reference sequence). The CDR3 loop spans 11 amino acids. This CDR3 reads CASSLGYEQYF. The CDR3 nucleotides read TGTGCCAGTAGTCTGGGATACGAGCAGTACTTC.

This chain connects TRBV29-1 to TRBJ2-3, with 8 bases identical to TRBD1. Looked up from germline, CDR1 is SQVTM and CDR2 is ANQGSEA. The CDR3 totals 13 residues. The V segment lost 6 bases and the J segment 2 bases; nucleotides outside the gene matches: 4. The CDR3 nucleotides are TGCAGCGTCTCGACAGGGGTCACAGATACGCAGTATTTT. Translation: CSVSTGVTDTQYF.

The chain recombines TRBV19 with TRBJ1-2; no reliable D call. Germline CDR1 is LNHDA and CDR2 is SQIVND (reference sequence). V shed 2 bases and J shed 5 bases, with 15 bases lying between them. The CDR3 covers 15 residues. CDR3 in DNA: TGTGCCAGTAGTATACGAAACTCCGGGCCGTATGGCTACACCTTC. Translated: CASSIRNSGPYGYTF.

The genes are TRBV4-3 and TRBJ2-5; no reliable D call. This CDR3 has 12 residues. Germline V gene lookup returns CDR1 LGHNA and CDR2 YSLEER. The germline V and J ends were trimmed by 3 bases and 3 bases, with 5 bases remaining between them. The CDR3, as DNA: TGCGCCAGCAGCCAGGCCAAAGAGACCCAGTACTTC. Its translation is CASSQAKETQYF.

This chain connects TRBV4-1 to TRBJ1-5; tentatively, D is TRBD1 (5 bases). The CDR3 sequence is 16 residues long. CDR1 is MGHRA and CDR2 is YSYEKL in the germline V gene. V was clipped by 0 bases and J by 3 bases, with 12 bases between them. CDR3 loop: CASSQDETVANQPQHF. CDR3 nucleotides: TGCGCCAGCAGCCAAGATGAGACAGTGGCCAATCAGCCCCAGCATTTT.

The gene calls are TRBV5-4 and TRBJ1-2, with no clear D. V lost 1 base, J lost 0 bases, and 10 bases lay in between. Germline V lookup: CDR1 SGHNT, CDR2 YYREEE (reference sequence). This CDR3 is built from 15 residues. The DNA of the CDR3 is TGTGCCAGCAGCTTGAATGCCGGAGCTAACTATGGCTACACCTTC. Translated: CASSLNAGANYGYTF.

The rearrangement uses TRBV13 and TRBJ2-2; TRBD1 aligns across 7 bases. V shed 7 bases, J shed 4 bases, and the junction held 9 bases outside the gene matches. CDR1 and CDR2 (germline): PRHDT, FYEKMQ (reference sequence). CDR3 size: 15 residues. Written as DNA, the CDR3 is TGTGCCAGCAAGATCGACAGGGCAGGCACCGGGGAGCTGTTTTTT. Its translation: CASKIDRAGTGELFF.

The sample holds a few counts of this clone. This chain joins TRBV4-1 and TRBJ2-2; the D is unclear. Germline CDR1 and CDR2: MGHRA and YSYEKL. The CDR3 runs 15 residues. Between the trimmed V and J ends, which lost 8 bases and 0 bases, there was a span of 13 bases. CDR3 DNA: TGCGCCAGCCGCGAAATTAACGCGAACACCGGGGAGCTGTTTTTT. Translated: CASREINANTGELFF.

This clone was detected a few times. V and J are TRBV19 and TRBJ2-7, with a tentative D call TRBD2 (5 bases). The CDR3 spans 15 residues. V was pared by 0 bases and J by 7 bases, with 16 bases between. Germline V CDR1 and CDR2: LNHDA, SQIVND (reference sequence). In nucleotides, the CDR3 is TGTGCCAGTAGTATAGAAGGACTGGTGGAGAAAGAGCAGTACTTC. Protein: CASSIEGLVEKEQYF.

This chain links TRBV9 with TRBJ2-3; D uncertain. The CDR3 totals 13 residues. V lost 4 bases, J lost 2 bases, and 8 bases lay in between. Germline V gene data show CDR1 as SGDLS and CDR2 as YYNGEE. DNA of the CDR3: TGTGCCAGCAGCCCGGGTTTCACAGATACGCAGTATTTT. Its translation: CASSPGFTDTQYF. Using reference TRBV9 and TRBJ2-3 for the parts outside the CDR3, the full variable domain is DSGVTQTPKHLITATGQRVTLRCSPRSGDLSVYWYQQSLDQGLQFLIQYYNGEERAKGNILERFSAQQFPDLHSELNLSSLELGDSALYFCASSPGFTDTQYFGPGTRLTVL.